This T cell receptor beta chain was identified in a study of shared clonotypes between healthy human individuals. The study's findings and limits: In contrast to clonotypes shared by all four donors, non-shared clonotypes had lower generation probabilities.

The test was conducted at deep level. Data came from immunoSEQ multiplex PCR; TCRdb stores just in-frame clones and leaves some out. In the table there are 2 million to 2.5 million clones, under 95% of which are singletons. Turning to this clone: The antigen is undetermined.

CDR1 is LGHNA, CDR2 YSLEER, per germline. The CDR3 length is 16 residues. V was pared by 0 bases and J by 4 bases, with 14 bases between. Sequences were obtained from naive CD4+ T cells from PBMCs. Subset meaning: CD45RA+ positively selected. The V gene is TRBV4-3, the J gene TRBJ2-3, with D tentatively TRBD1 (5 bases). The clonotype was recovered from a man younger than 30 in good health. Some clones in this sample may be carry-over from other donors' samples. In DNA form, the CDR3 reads TGCGCCAGCAGCCAAGATCTTGTTCAGGGTCCAGATACGCAGTATTTT. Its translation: CASSQDLVQGPDTQYF.